This TCR beta chain was recovered during a study of blood T cell repertoires in COVID-19. The trim removed 4 bases at V and 6 bases at J, leaving 7 bases unmatched. Germline V gene lookup returns CDR1 SNHLY and CDR2 FYNNEI. The CDR3 sequence is 14 residues long. Repertoires were generated with immunoSEQ multiplex PCR, while TCRdb's copy carries only in-frame clones and drops some. The sample records about 300,000 clones, roughly nine tenths being singletons. This chain connects TRBV2 to TRBJ2-5; 8 bases align to TRBD1. Material for sequencing was PBMCs or T cells enriched from blood (not recorded which). The TCR was taken from a woman aged 50 to 60 who had been exposed to COVID-19. CDR3 nucleotides: TGTGCCAGCAGTGGGGACAGGCGGATACAGACCCAGTACTTC. Residues: CASSGDRRIQTQYF.